Listed here is a single T cell receptor (beta chain). Its antigen is as yet unknown. The V gene's germline CDR1 is MDHEN and CDR2 SYDVKM. The CDR3 runs 16 residues. The authors made the TRB cDNA libraries by 5' RACE using UMI labels. TCRdb reworked the 5' RACE reads into one entry per CDR3 protein, no DNA. Its table records 55,000 to 75,000 distinct CDR3 sequences. The sample comes from a study of CXCR3-negative and CXCR3-positive naive CD8 T cells. Study-level findings and limits: CXCR3-positive naive cells carried more hydrophobic TRB CDR3s than CXCR3-negative ones.

Sample: naive CXCR3+ CD8+ T cells from blood. Subset here: CD45RO-CCR7+CD27+CD95- naive CD8+ T cells expressing CXCR3 (TNR3+). The clonotype comes from a human donor in good health. Some clones in this sample may be carry-over from other donors' samples. V is TRBV28 and J is TRBJ2-7; TCRdb's D gene call, TRBD1, goes unchecked for lack of DNA. CDR3 sequence: CASSFPPGQGSYEQYF.